This T cell receptor (beta chain) was obtained from a study of T cells in Graves' hyperthyroidism and ophthalmopathy. The CDR3 regions of TCR beta were amplified from RNA transcripts. The HTBI primer set was used in a first-round RT-PCR of the TCR CDR3. MiXCR was run by TCRdb on the multiplex PCR reads, yielding one entry per CDR3 protein. The profile shows around 56,000 distinct CDR3 sequences, 53% of them singletons. Concerning this clonotype: The CDR3 carries no conserved terminal phenylalanine or tryptophan, so it likely arises from a read error.

CDR3 length: 16 amino acids. Trimming pared 8 bases from V and 0 bases from J, leaving 23 bases between. Germline-derived CDR1 and CDR2 are DFQATT and SNEGSKA (reference sequence). This chain connects TRBV20-1 to TRBJ2-7, with D tentatively TRBD2 (6 bases). This TCR was sampled from a woman aged 55-69 years with Graves' ophthalmopathy. The sequenced material came from blood. CDR3 protein: CSLGLASSISSYEQYS. CDR3 bases: TGCAGTTTGGGGCTAGCGAGTTCCATCAGCTCCTACGAGCAGTACTCC.